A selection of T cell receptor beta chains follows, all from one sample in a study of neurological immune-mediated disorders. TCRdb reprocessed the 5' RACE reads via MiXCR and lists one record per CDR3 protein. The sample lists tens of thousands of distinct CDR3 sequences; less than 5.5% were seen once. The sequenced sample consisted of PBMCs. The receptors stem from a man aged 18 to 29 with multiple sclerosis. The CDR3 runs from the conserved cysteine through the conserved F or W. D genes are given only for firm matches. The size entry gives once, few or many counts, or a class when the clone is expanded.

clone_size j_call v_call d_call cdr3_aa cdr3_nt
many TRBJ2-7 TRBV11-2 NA CASSFGAGQYYEQYF TGTGCCAGCAGCTTTGGTGCGGGACAATATTACGAGCAGTACTTC
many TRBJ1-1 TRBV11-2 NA CASSLGRGKRNTEAFF TGTGCCAGCAGCTTAGGGCGGGGGAAACGGAACACTGAAGCTTTCTTT
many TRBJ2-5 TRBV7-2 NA CASSLGTGLETQYF TGTGCCAGCAGCTTAGGAACGGGGCTAGAGACCCAGTACTTC
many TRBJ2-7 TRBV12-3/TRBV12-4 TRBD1 CASRPGQGAYEQYF TGTGCCAGCAGACCGGGACAGGGGGCTTACGAGCAGTACTTC
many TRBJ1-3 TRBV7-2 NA CASSLYGGSGNTIYF TGTGCCAGCAGCTTATATGGGGGCTCTGGAAACACCATATATTTT
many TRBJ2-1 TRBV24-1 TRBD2 CATSEEKAGGQFF TGTGCCACCAGTGAGGAGAAAGCGGGAGGTCAGTTCTTC
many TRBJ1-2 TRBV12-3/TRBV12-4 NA CASSPAQNSNYGYTF TGTGCCAGCAGTCCAGCCCAAAATAGCAACTATGGCTACACCTTC
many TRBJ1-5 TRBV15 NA CATSSKPNTGQPQHF TGTGCCACCAGCAGCAAACCGAACACTGGACAGCCCCAGCATTTT
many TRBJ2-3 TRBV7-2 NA CASSFRDSGSDTQYF TGTGCCAGCAGCTTTAGGGACAGCGGGTCAGATACGCAGTATTTT
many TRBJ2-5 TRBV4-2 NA CASSQTGSYQETQYF TGTGCCAGCAGCCAAACAGGGTCGTACCAAGAGACCCAGTACTTC
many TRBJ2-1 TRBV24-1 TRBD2 CATSSGGSSYNEQFF TGTGCCACCAGTTCGGGAGGGAGCTCCTACAATGAGCAGTTCTTC